This is a list of T cell receptor beta chains from one sample in a study of shared clonotypes between healthy human individuals. Libraries were prepared by immunoSEQ multiplex PCR; TCRdb keeps only in-frame clonotypes and omits some of them. Among roughly 1,500,000 clones listed, approximately 98% were seen once. Sequenced material: naive CD4+ T cells sorted from blood. Receptors were obtained from a man aged 25-45 years in good health. The conserved cysteine and the conserved F or W are not part of the CDR3 here. The order of the fields is CDR3 length, V gene, CDR3 protein.

len: 11; v_gene: TRBV7-8; CDR3aa: AGGQVGRDTQY
len: 11; v_gene: TRBV18; CDR3aa: ASSPPVASIQY
len: 10; v_gene: TRBV2; CDR3aa: ASKAENYGYT
len: 12; v_gene: TRBV5-1; CDR3aa: ASSLRAGTDTQY
len: 13; v_gene: TRBV28; CDR3aa: ASSYDSDFSYEQY
len: 13; v_gene: TRBV15; CDR3aa: ATSGGYLSNQPQH
len: 12; v_gene: TRBV2; CDR3aa: ASSFDRVGGGYT
len: 14; v_gene: TRBV7-9; CDR3aa: ASSSSWTGRDNEQF
len: 11; v_gene: TRBV29-1; CDR3aa: SVEDHPTGEQY
len: 12; v_gene: TRBV5-1; CDR3aa: ASSFRGSNQPQH
len: 15; v_gene: TRBV18; CDR3aa: ASSPPGQGRKNTEAF
len: 13; v_gene: TRBV28; CDR3aa: ASSSRGQGHQPQH
len: 15; v_gene: TRBV5-1; CDR3aa: ASSLDLTSEGTDTQY
len: 16; v_gene: TRBV10-3; CDR3aa: AISTLNQDDGANYGYT
len: 11; v_gene: TRBV10-1; CDR3aa: ASSESIRQPQH
len: 15; v_gene: TRBV4-3; CDR3aa: ASSQDWRGANTGELF
len: 12; v_gene: TRBV5-1; CDR3aa: ASSPGNRDTEAF
len: 12; v_gene: TRBV9; CDR3aa: ASSVTGRVNEQF
len: 10; v_gene: TRBV28; CDR3aa: ASRSPPGQAY
len: 11; v_gene: TRBV5-4; CDR3aa: ASSLEQGNIQY
len: 13; v_gene: TRBV27; CDR3aa: ASSFADGDWYEQY
len: 14; v_gene: TRBV5-1; CDR3aa: ASSLGAGKGNYEQY